This TCR beta chain was observed in a study of T cells in Graves' hyperthyroidism and ophthalmopathy. The CDR3 is 15 amino acids. Looked up from germline, CDR1 is WSHSY and CDR2 is SAAADI. After removal of 7 bases from V and 4 bases from J, the junction contained 6 bases not matched to a gene. Diagnostic assessment was based on clinical symptoms, serum thyroxine and TRAb, thyroid ultrasound and orbital computed tomography. This clonotype was seen a few times. Authors of the study amplified TCR beta CDR3 regions from RNA transcripts. An initial round of RT-PCR targeting the TCR CDR3 relied on the HTBI primer set. TCRdb used MiXCR to reprocess the multiplex PCR reads, holding one entry per CDR3 protein. The data contain 350,000 to 450,000 distinct CDR3 sequences, more than 13% of them seen just once; the ten biggest clones take up 25% to 30%.

The chain combines TRBV10-2 with TRBJ2-2; the match to TRBD2 covers 10 bases. Sequencing input: blood. This clonotype was sampled from a man between 45 and 60 years old with Graves' ophthalmopathy. This CDR3 is CASTPGLAVTGELFF. CDR3 nucleotide sequence: TGCGCCAGCACACCTGGACTAGCGGTCACCGGGGAGCTGTTTTTT.